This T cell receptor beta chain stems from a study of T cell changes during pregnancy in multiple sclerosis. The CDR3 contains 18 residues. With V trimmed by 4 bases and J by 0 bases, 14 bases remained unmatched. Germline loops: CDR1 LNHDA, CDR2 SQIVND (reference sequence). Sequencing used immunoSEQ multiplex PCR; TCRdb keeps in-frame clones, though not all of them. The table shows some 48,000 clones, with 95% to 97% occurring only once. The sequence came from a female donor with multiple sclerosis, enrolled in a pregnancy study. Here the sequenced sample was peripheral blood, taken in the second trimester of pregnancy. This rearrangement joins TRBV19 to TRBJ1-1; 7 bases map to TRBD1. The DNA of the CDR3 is TGTGCCAGTAGTACGACAGGGTTCAGGGGCTACATGAACACTGAAGCTTTCTTT. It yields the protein CASSTTGFRGYMNTEAFF. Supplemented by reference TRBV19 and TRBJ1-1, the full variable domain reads DGGITQSPKYLFRKEGQNVTLSCEQNLNHDAMYWYRQDPGQGLRLIYYSQIVNDFQKGDIAEGYSVSREKKESFPLTVTSAQKNPTAFYLCASSTTGFRGYMNTEAFFGQGTRLTVV.